The 19 T cell receptor beta chains in this list originate from one sample, sequenced in a study of blood T cell repertoires in COVID-19. Profiled with immunoSEQ multiplex PCR; TCRdb holds only in-frame clones, not every one. The sample consists of a few hundred thousand clones, about 85% of them appearing once. Sequenced sample: peripheral blood. These receptors originate from a man younger than 35 with active or convalescent COVID-19.

The chain employs TRBV30 and TRBJ1-2; 8 bases map to TRBD1. The germline V gene has CDR1 GTSNPN and CDR2 SVGIG (reference sequence). The CDR3 totals 15 residues. The trim removed 4 bases at V and 4 bases at J, leaving 11 bases unmatched. The CDR3 nucleotides are TGTGCCTGGATCGGACAGGGTAAATTGGGCTATGGCTACACCTTC. The encoded protein is CAWIGQGKLGYGYTF.

The chain couples TRBV19 to TRBJ2-2; 9 positions match TRBD2. V dropped 5 bases and J dropped 2; count of bases not matched to a gene: 3. This CDR3 region has 15 residues. From germline, CDR1 is LNHDA and CDR2 SQIVND (reference sequence). The CDR3 DNA follows: TGTGCCAGTAGTCCTAGCGGGACCAACACCGGGGAGCTGTTTTTT. It encodes CASSPSGTNTGELFF.

The rearrangement uses TRBV14 and TRBJ1-2; D is perhaps TRBD1 (6 bases). With 3 bases removed from V and 4 bases from J, the gap between germline ends came to 6 bases. CDR1 is SGHDN and CDR2 is FVKESK in the germline V gene. The CDR3 spans 12 residues. The CDR3 DNA follows: TGTGCCAGCAGCCAGGGGGCCTATGGCTACACCTTC. Its translation is CASSQGAYGYTF.

CDR3 residues: CASSVGVGGLTNTEAFF. As DNA, the CDR3 is TGTGCCAGCAGCGTAGGGGTAGGGGGTTTGACTAACACTGAAGCTTTCTTT. The genes are TRBV9 and TRBJ1-1, with TRBD1 as a possible D gene (6 bases). Germline loops: CDR1 SGDLS, CDR2 YYNGEE. The CDR3 consists of 17 residues. The V gene lost 0 bases and the J gene lost 2 bases, with 17 bases spanning the gap.

The chain couples TRBV2 to TRBJ2-3, with TRBD2 matching over 12 bases. This CDR3 has 13 residues. Trimming at V came to 9 bases and at J to 5 bases, leaving 3 bases not matched to a gene. The germline CDR1 and CDR2 sequences are SNHLY and FYNNEI. CDR3 sequence: CARRLAGEDTQYF. Here the CDR3 DNA reads TGTGCCAGGAGACTAGCGGGGGAAGATACGCAGTATTTT.

V and J are TRBV27 and TRBJ1-6; 8 bases line up with TRBD1. The junction had 11 bases not matched to a gene; V was cut back by 6 bases and J by 10 bases. The CDR3 totals 15 residues. CDR1 and CDR2 from the germline V gene are MNHEY and SMNVEV (reference sequence). The CDR3 DNA sequence: TGTGCCAGCAGACCCGAGGACAGGGAAAACTCACCCCTCCACTTT. The encoded protein is CASRPEDRENSPLHF.

The CDR3 DNA follows: TGCGCCAGCAGCTCCGGGACAGCCGAAAACTATGGCTACACCTTC. It encodes CASSSGTAENYGYTF. The chain links TRBV5-1 to TRBJ1-2; 7 nucleotides align to TRBD1. CDR3 length: 15 amino acids. V trimming: 3 bases; J trimming: 2 bases; junction bases outside the gene matches: 7. The germline V gene has CDR1 SGHRS and CDR2 YFSETQ.

The chain carries TRBV6-1 and TRBJ2-3; 10 nucleotides line up with TRBD2. Germline V gene data show CDR1 as MNHNS and CDR2 as SASEGT. Losses at the gene ends were 2 bases for V and 4 bases for J; bases not matched to a gene: 3. The CDR3 is made up of 15 amino acids. The CDR3 region is CASSEKAGGADTQYF. The CDR3 region has the DNA TGTGCCAGCAGTGAAAAAGCGGGAGGGGCAGATACGCAGTATTTT.

The rearrangement links TRBV5-1 to TRBJ1-1; weak D call: TRBD1 (5 bases). The CDR3 is 15 residues long. The germline V and J ends were trimmed by 0 bases and 6 bases, with 15 bases remaining between them. Germline V gives CDR1 SGHRS, CDR2 YFSETQ. DNA of the CDR3: TGCGCCAGCAGCTTGGTAAGCGGGGGAGGGTCTGAAGCTTTCTTT. Translating it yields CASSLVSGGGSEAFF.

The chain uses TRBV6-5 and TRBJ1-2; 9 bases are shared with TRBD1. Germline V CDR1 and CDR2: MNHEY, SVGAGI. The V segment lost 2 bases and the J segment 7 bases; nucleotides outside the gene matches: 8. The CDR3 sequence is 15 residues long. CDR3 sequence: CASSYAGQGFGGYTF. The CDR3 bases are TGTGCCAGCAGTTACGCGGGACAGGGATTTGGTGGCTACACCTTC.

V and J are TRBV27 and TRBJ2-7; tentative D call: TRBD1 (6 bases). CDR3 size: 14 residues. Germline CDR1 MNHEY, CDR2 SMNVEV (reference sequence). Trimming pared 4 bases from V and 2 bases from J, leaving 12 bases between. In DNA form, the CDR3 reads TGTGCCAGCAGTTCCGGTCAGGGGACCTACGAGCAGTACTTC. Its protein product is CASSSGQGTYEQYF.

The chain couples TRBV5-1 to TRBJ2-1; 16 positions agree with TRBD2. The CDR3 has 18 residues. V gave up 0 bases and J gave up 5 bases; unmatched junction bases: 5. Germline CDR1 is SGHRS and CDR2 is YFSETQ. CDR3 DNA sequence: TGCGCCAGCAGCTTGGACGGGACTAGCGGGGGGGCCCACAATGAGCAGTTCTTC. It specifies CASSLDGTSGGAHNEQFF.

The chain is built from TRBV6-5 and TRBJ2-1, with D possibly being TRBD2 (6 bases). This CDR3 is 15 amino acids long. The V end was cut by 7 bases, the J end by 2 bases, with 15 bases between. CDR1 is MNHEY and CDR2 is SVGAGI in the germline V gene. The CDR3 is CASKYSWGAYNEQFF. In nucleotides, the CDR3 is TGTGCCAGCAAATACTCGTGGGGGGCCTACAATGAGCAGTTCTTC.

This rearrangement joins TRBV7-9 to TRBJ1-4, with 7 bases that match TRBD1. The CDR3 contains 17 residues. Trimming at V came to 2 bases and at J to 3 bases, leaving 9 bases not matched to a gene. The germline CDR1 and CDR2 sequences are SEHNR and FQNEAQ (reference sequence). The CDR3 sequence is CASSLSQQGFANEKLFF. CDR3 nucleotides: TGTGCCAGCAGCTTATCCCAACAGGGGTTCGCTAATGAAAAACTGTTTTTT.

The chain joins TRBV5-5 to TRBJ1-2; no firm D call. CDR1 is SGHKS and CDR2 is YYEKEE in the germline V gene (reference sequence). Deletions cut 3 bases from V and 4 bases from J, with 13 bases between. CDR3 length: 14 residues. CDR3 amino acids: CASSSSVLPYGYTF. As DNA, the CDR3 is TGTGCCAGCAGCTCTTCGGTCCTTCCCTATGGCTACACCTTC.

This clone was picked up one time. Other nucleotide sequences in the sample specify the same CDR3. V usage is TRBV7-3 and J usage is TRBJ2-6; the D is unclear. V was clipped by 4 bases and J by 1 base, with 2 bases between them. CDR3 length equals 13 residues. Looked up from germline, CDR1 is SGHTA and CDR2 is FQGTGA. This CDR3 reads CASSSSGANVLTF. The CDR3 coding sequence is TGTGCCAGCAGCTCTTCTGGGGCCAACGTCCTGACTTTC.

V and J are TRBV29-1 and TRBJ2-7; possibly TRBD1 for D (6 bases). Trimming pared 2 bases from V and 6 bases from J, leaving 17 bases between. The CDR3 is 14 residues long. Germline V gene sequence: CDR1 SQVTM, CDR2 ANQGSEA. CDR3 in amino acids: CSVEFQDSWSEQYF. DNA for the CDR3: TGCAGCGTTGAATTCCAGGACAGCTGGTCCGAGCAGTACTTC.

This CDR3 is CAWTQDLAKNIQYF. The CDR3 nucleotides read TGTGCCTGGACGCAGGATCTAGCCAAAAACATTCAGTACTTC. The chain employs TRBV30 and TRBJ2-4; D gene ambiguous. Germline loops: CDR1 GTSNPN, CDR2 SVGIG (reference sequence). The CDR3 covers 14 residues. The V end lost 4 bases, the J end lost 0 bases, and 10 bases lay between the germline ends.

The chain joins TRBV7-2 to TRBJ1-2; D not resolved. CDR1 is SGHTA, CDR2 FQGNSA, per germline. There are 14 residues in the CDR3. V lost 5 bases, J lost 6 bases, and 16 bases lay in between. In DNA form, the CDR3 reads TGTGCCAGCAGCCCCCTTTTGACTACCCATGGCTACACCTTC. Amino acid sequence: CASSPLLTTHGYTF.